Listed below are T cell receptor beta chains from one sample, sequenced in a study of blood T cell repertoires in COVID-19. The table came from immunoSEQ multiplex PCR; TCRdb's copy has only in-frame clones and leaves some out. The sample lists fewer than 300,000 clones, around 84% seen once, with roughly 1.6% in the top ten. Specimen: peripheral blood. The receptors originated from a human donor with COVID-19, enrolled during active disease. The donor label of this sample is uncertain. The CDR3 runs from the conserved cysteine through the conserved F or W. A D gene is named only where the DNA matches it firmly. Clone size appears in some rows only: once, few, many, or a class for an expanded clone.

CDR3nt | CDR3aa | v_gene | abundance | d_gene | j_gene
TGTGCCAGCAGCAATGGACTAGCTAGCACAGATACGCAGTATTTT | CASSNGLASTDTQYF | TRBV7-3 | - | TRBD2 | TRBJ2-3
TGTGCCTGGACTTTTAGGGAGCTGCCCTACAATGAGCAGTTCTTC | CAWTFRELPYNEQFF | TRBV30 | - | - | TRBJ2-1
TGTGCCAGCACTGAACTAGCGGGAGGGGCAGAGACCCAGTACTTC | CASTELAGGAETQYF | TRBV2 | - | TRBD2 | TRBJ2-5
TGTGCCAGTAGCCGACTAGCGGGAGGCCCAAGCTCCTACAATGAGCAGTTCTTC | CASSRLAGGPSSYNEQFF | TRBV19 | - | TRBD2 | TRBJ2-1
TGTGCCAGCATCCCCTCCGGCAGGGTAGGCACTGAAGCTTTCTTT | CASIPSGRVGTEAFF | TRBV28 | - | - | TRBJ1-1
TGTGCCAGCAGGGGGGCGGTAGTCACAGATACGCAGTATTTT | CASRGAVVTDTQYF | TRBV7-3 | - | - | TRBJ2-3
TGTGCCAGCAGCATCAGGGGTGACCAGCCCCAGCATTTT | CASSIRGDQPQHF | TRBV7-2 | - | - | TRBJ1-5
TGTGCCAGCAGCTTGGCCGCAACAACAACTAATGAAAAACTGTTTTTT | CASSLAATTTNEKLFF | TRBV5-4 | - | - | TRBJ1-4
TGTGCCAGTAGTATGCAGGGGGGTGCGAACATTCAGTACTTC | CASSMQGGANIQYF | TRBV19 | - | - | TRBJ2-4
TGTGCCTGGAGTTATCCGGGGCAGGGGGGTGAGACCCAGTACTTC | CAWSYPGQGGETQYF | TRBV30 | few | - | TRBJ2-5
TGTGCCAGCAGCCTTACTACAAGGGGGAAACTGTTTTTT | CASSLTTRGKLFF | TRBV7-2 | - | - | TRBJ1-4
TGTGCCTCCAGGGACGGGGACAGGGTTGGGACTGAAGCTTTCTTT | CASRDGDRVGTEAFF | TRBV10-3 | - | TRBD1 | TRBJ1-1
TGTGCCAGCAGCTGGGGAGGGACAGGGGGGGGTAATCAGCCCCAGCATTTT | CASSWGGTGGGNQPQHF | TRBV28 | - | TRBD1 | TRBJ1-5
TGTGCCAGTAGTGCCGGGACTCCTTCTGGGGCCAACGTCCTGACTTTC | CASSAGTPSGANVLTF | TRBV19 | - | - | TRBJ2-6
TGTGCCAGCAGCAAAGGACAGCTTACCAACTATGGCTACACCTTC | CASSKGQLTNYGYTF | TRBV5-4 | - | - | TRBJ1-2
TGTGCCAGCATCCAAAGTGGGGGGAGGGCCGAGGAGACCCAGTACTTC | CASIQSGGRAEETQYF | TRBV28 | - | TRBD2 | TRBJ2-5
TGTGCCAGCAGCGAAACGGGACAGAATAATTCACCCCTCCACTTT | CASSETGQNNSPLHF | TRBV7-2 | - | TRBD1 | TRBJ1-6
TGTGCCAGCAGGCGATCGGGAGGGCCCTACGAGCAGTACTTC | CASRRSGGPYEQYF | TRBV2 | - | TRBD2 | TRBJ2-7
TGTGCCAGCAGTTACTCCCGGGACAGCAGAGTCACCCAGTACTTC | CASSYSRDSRVTQYF | TRBV6-5 | few | TRBD1 | TRBJ2-5
TGTGCCAGCAGCCAAGAAGGTGAGGGAGTAAGCTATGGCTACACCTTC | CASSQEGEGVSYGYTF | TRBV3-1/TRBV3-2 | - | - | TRBJ1-2
TGTGCCAGCAGTTTGGGAGGGGGAAATCAGCCCCAGCATTTT | CASSLGGGNQPQHF | TRBV28 | - | - | TRBJ1-5
TGTGCTAGTGGTTTGGTAGGGGGTGACGAGCAGTACTTC | CASGLVGGDEQYF | TRBV12-5 | - | - | TRBJ2-7
TGTGCCAGCAGTCCCGCCCTTCCGACTAGCGTAGATACGCAGTATTTT | CASSPALPTSVDTQYF | TRBV6-6 | - | TRBD2 | TRBJ2-3
TGTGCCAGCGGGGAAACAGGGGATAATTCACCCCTCCACTTT | CASGETGDNSPLHF | TRBV9 | - | TRBD1 | TRBJ1-6
TGTGCCAGCAGCCCCCGCCCGGGACTAGCGTACGAGCAGTACTTC | CASSPRPGLAYEQYF | TRBV7-6 | - | TRBD2 | TRBJ2-7
TGTGCCACCAGCAGAGATCTGTACACTGAAGCTTTCTTT | CATSRDLYTEAFF | TRBV15 | - | - | TRBJ1-1
TGTGCCAGCAGCTTAAGTTACACTGGCTACACCTTC | CASSLSYTGYTF | TRBV7-9 | - | - | TRBJ1-2
TGTGCCAGCAGCCAAGAATGGCGGCAACCCTACGAGCAGTACTTC | CASSQEWRQPYEQYF | TRBV4-2 | - | - | TRBJ2-7
TGTGCCAGCAGCGAGGGACAGGGGAATGAAAAACTGTTTTTT | CASSEGQGNEKLFF | TRBV5-4 | - | TRBD1 | TRBJ1-4
TGTGCCAGCAGCCCCAACTGGGGGCGCGAGCAGTACTTC | CASSPNWGREQYF | TRBV11-1 | - | - | TRBJ2-7
TGTGCCAGCAGTTTGGGGGCTGGTTCCTACGAGCAGTACTTC | CASSLGAGSYEQYF | TRBV27 | few | - | TRBJ2-7
TGTGCCAGCAGCCCCTGGACTTCCGGGGAGCTGTTTTTT | CASSPWTSGELFF | TRBV5-5 | - | - | TRBJ2-2
TGTGCCAGCAGCTTAGGACGGAGATCCAACAAAAACATTCAGTACTTC | CASSLGRRSNKNIQYF | TRBV7-8 | - | - | TRBJ2-4
TGTGCCACCAGTGTCCACAGGGATTATGGCTACACCTTC | CATSVHRDYGYTF | TRBV24-1 | - | - | TRBJ1-2
TGTGCCATCAGTGAGCCACGGGACAGGGCTCCTTACGAGCAGTACTTC | CAISEPRDRAPYEQYF | TRBV10-3 | - | TRBD1 | TRBJ2-7
TGTGCCAGTAGTCCGTCCGACAGGGGCCCTTACAATGAGCAGTTCTTC | CASSPSDRGPYNEQFF | TRBV19 | - | TRBD1 | TRBJ2-1
TGTGCCAGCACCCTAGGGGTCGACTATGGCTACACCTTC | CASTLGVDYGYTF | TRBV7-9 | - | - | TRBJ1-2
TGTGCCAGCAGCGCCGGACAGCCCTACAATGAGCAGTTCTTC | CASSAGQPYNEQFF | TRBV11-3 | - | - | TRBJ2-1
TGTGCCAGCAGCTTAGGTGGACAGTACTATGGCTACACCTTC | CASSLGGQYYGYTF | TRBV7-2 | - | - | TRBJ1-2
TGTGCCAGCAGTTCCCCGACAGGGCATCAGCCCCAGCATTTT | CASSSPTGHQPQHF | TRBV28 | once | TRBD1 | TRBJ1-5
TGCGCCAGCAGCTCTACAGGGGGCTCCTACAATGAGCAGTTCTTC | CASSSTGGSYNEQFF | TRBV5-1 | - | TRBD1 | TRBJ2-1
TGTGCCAGCAGTTCTCCGGGGACAGATCCCTCCTACGAGCAGTACTTC | CASSSPGTDPSYEQYF | TRBV5-4 | once | TRBD1 | TRBJ2-7
TGTGCCAGCTCACCTCGGGAGGGAGAGACCCAGTACTTC | CASSPREGETQYF | TRBV18 | - | TRBD2 | TRBJ2-5
TGTGCCAGCCAGGGACAGATGAACACTGAAGCTTTCTTT | CASQGQMNTEAFF | TRBV5-4 | few | TRBD1 | TRBJ1-1
TGTGCCAGCAGGATGAAATTTGGCGGGGTCTACGAGCAGTACTTC | CASRMKFGGVYEQYF | TRBV7-2 | - | - | TRBJ2-7
TGTGCCAGCAGCCAAGCCCCGGGGTTGACTAATGAAAAACTGTTTTTT | CASSQAPGLTNEKLFF | TRBV3-1/TRBV3-2 | few | - | TRBJ1-4
TGTGCCAGCACCCCCAGGGAAGAGACCCAGTACTTC | CASTPREETQYF | TRBV6-5 | - | - | TRBJ2-5
TGTGCCAGCTCACCCTCGGCGGGAGGGGCAGATACGCAGTATTTT | CASSPSAGGADTQYF | TRBV18 | - | TRBD2 | TRBJ2-3
TGTGCCAGCAGTTACCCGAGCCGCGAGCAGTACTTC | CASSYPSREQYF | TRBV6-2/TRBV6-3 | - | - | TRBJ2-7
TGTGCCAGTACCGAGGGGGCACTGGGTGGCCTATTTGGCTACACCTTC | CASTEGALGGLFGYTF | TRBV19 | few | TRBD1 | TRBJ1-2
TGTGCCAGTCGGGACAGGGGGCGCGACACTGAAGCTTTCTTT | CASRDRGRDTEAFF | TRBV19 | once | TRBD1 | TRBJ1-1